Below are 8 T cell receptor beta chains sequenced from a single sample in a study of Graves' ophthalmopathy and Graves' hyperthyroidism. Amplifying from RNA transcripts, the study obtained TCR beta CDR3 regions. HTBI primers were used in a first-round RT-PCR, which preceded a second-round multiplex PCR. Each CDR3 protein gets one entry after TCRdb re-called the multiplex PCR reads with MiXCR. This sample has about 740,000 distinct CDR3 sequences; roughly two fifths occur once, and the top ten carry 35% to 55%. Material for sequencing was peripheral blood. The receptor source for this set is an adult man with Graves' ophthalmopathy.

The V gene is TRBV7-2, the J gene TRBJ2-5, with TRBD2 matching 10 bases. Unmatched junction bases numbered 9, after V lost 1 base and J lost 4 bases. Germline V gives CDR1 SGHTA, CDR2 FQGNSA. The CDR3 has 17 amino acids. The CDR3 coding sequence is TGTGCCAGCAGCTTAGGCCTAGCGGGAGTAGTAGGAGAGACCCAGTACTTC. Protein sequence: CASSLGLAGVVGETQYF.

As to this clonotype: A much larger clonotype is one base distant, so this may be a read error. CDR3 in DNA: TGCAGTGCTACAGGGACTGGGGCCAACGTCCTGGCTTTC. Translation: CSATGTGANVLAF. The V and J genes are TRBV20-1 and TRBJ2-6, with D perhaps TRBD2 (6 bases). CDR3 length: 13 amino acids. The V gene's germline CDR1 is DFQATT and CDR2 SNEGSKA (reference sequence).

J is TRBJ2-5 and V is TRBV2; 7 bases align to TRBD1. The CDR3 is 16 residues long. Trimming cost V 5 bases and J 3 bases; bases outside gene matches: 12. Germline assignment: CDR1 SNHLY and CDR2 FYNNEI. The CDR3 sequence: CASSSTPGQRKETQYF. The CDR3 DNA sequence: TGTGCCAGCAGTTCGACCCCGGGACAGAGGAAAGAGACCCAGTACTTC.

Note on this clonotype: This may be a read error, as it is one base from a much larger clone. The chain combines TRBV29-1 with TRBJ2-5, with D uncertain. The CDR3 loop spans 12 amino acids. Germline V gene lookup returns CDR1 SQVTM and CDR2 ANQGSEA. DNA of the CDR3: TGCAGCGTTGAATGGGGTTTTCGGACCCAGTGCTTC. Protein product: CSVEWGFRTQCF.

This clonotype was observed at least ten times. The chain links TRBV6-6 to TRBJ2-7; 8 bases are shared with TRBD1. Germline CDR1 is MNHNY and CDR2 is SVGAGI (reference sequence). After removal of 6 bases from V and 0 bases from J, the junction contained 7 bases not matched to a gene. This CDR3 is 15 amino acids long. The CDR3, as DNA: TGTGCCAGCAGCACCGGGACAGGATACTCCTACGAGCAGTACTTC. As protein: CASSTGTGYSYEQYF.

This chain uses TRBV10-3 with TRBJ2-3; tentatively, D is TRBD2 (7 bases). Germline V gene sequence: CDR1 ENHRY, CDR2 SYGVKD. V was cut by 3 bases and J by 2 bases, with 12 bases left in between. The CDR3 spans 15 residues. Here the CDR3 reads CAISEGGGATDTQYF. The CDR3, as DNA: TGTGCCATCAGTGAAGGTGGGGGGGCCACAGATACGCAGTATTTT.

This clonotype was observed a handful of times. The rearrangement uses TRBV4-1 and TRBJ1-1, with D perhaps matching TRBD1 (6 bases). The CDR3 loop spans 16 amino acids. The V gene lost 6 bases and the J gene lost 1 base, with 18 bases spanning the gap. Looked up from germline, CDR1 is MGHRA and CDR2 is YSYEKL. CDR3 coding DNA: TGCGCCAGCAGTGCCGGCGGGGGGGGCCAGAACACTGAAGCTTTCTTT. Its translation: CASSAGGGGQNTEAFF.

The rearrangement uses TRBV2 and TRBJ2-7, with 8 bases that match TRBD1. The germline gives CDR1 SNHLY, CDR2 FYNNEI. The ends lost 6 bases at V and 9 bases at J; junction bases unmatched: 13. CDR3 length equals 14 residues. The CDR3: CASSSDRGPLGQYF. For the CDR3, the DNA is TGTGCCAGCAGCTCCGACAGGGGTCCCCTCGGGCAGTACTTC. The entire variable domain, with the rest obtained from reference TRBV2 and TRBJ2-7, is as follows: EPEVTQTPSHQVTQMGQEVILRCVPISNHLYFYWYRQILGQKVEFLVSFYNNEISEKSEIFDDQFSVERPDGSNFTLKIRSTKLEDSAMYFCASSSDRGPLGQYFGPGTRLTVT.